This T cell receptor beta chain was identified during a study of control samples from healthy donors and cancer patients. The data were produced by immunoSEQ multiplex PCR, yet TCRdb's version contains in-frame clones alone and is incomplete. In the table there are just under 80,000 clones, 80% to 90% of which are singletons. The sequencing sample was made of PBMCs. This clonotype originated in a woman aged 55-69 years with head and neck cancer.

CDR3 protein: CATSREGIGTPRSTGELFF. The CDR3 DNA reads TGTGCCACCAGCAGAGAGGGAATAGGGACTCCTCGTAGTACCGGGGAGCTGTTTTTT. The V and J genes are TRBV15 and TRBJ2-2, with a tentative D call TRBD2 (6 bases). This CDR3 has 19 residues. CDR1 LNHNV and CDR2 YYDKDF come from the germline V gene (reference sequence). The V and J ends lost 0 bases and 5 bases respectively, with 22 bases between them.